Presented here are 27 T cell receptor beta chains from one specimen sequenced in a study of CXCR3-negative and CXCR3-positive naive CD8 T cells. Findings and limits, study-wide: For CXCR3-positive naive cells, TRB CDR3s were more hydrophobic than those of CXCR3-negative naive cells.

Their antigens are not known. The method, 5' RACE with UMI labels, was used to prepare the TRB cDNA libraries. TCRdb re-called the 5' RACE reads; one entry per CDR3 protein, DNA not given. The sample features under 110,000 distinct CDR3 sequences, with 0.38% in its top ten. Material: naive CXCR3+ CD8+ T cells from blood. Subset given: CD45RO-CCR7+CD27+CD95- naive CD8+ T cells expressing CXCR3 (TNR3+). The receptors come from a human donor in good health. Some clones in this sample may be carry-over from other donors' samples.

This chain joins TRBV20-1 and TRBJ2-5. Germline V lookup: CDR1 DFQATT, CDR2 SNEGSKA (reference sequence). This CDR3 spans 14 amino acids. The CDR3 is CSAREGFNQETQYF.

The chain has TRBV5-4 and TRBJ2-2. The CDR3 spans 12 residues. CDR1 and CDR2 from the germline V gene are SGHNT and YYREEE (reference sequence). CDR3 amino acids: CASSLDGGELFF.

The CDR3 sequence is CASSGQGKTGELFF. The V call is TRBV7-9, the J call TRBJ2-2; TCRdb reports TRBD1, a call that lacks DNA to check it against. The CDR3 extends over 14 amino acids. CDR1 and CDR2 (germline): SEHNR, FQNEAQ (reference sequence).

The chain joins TRBV29-1 to TRBJ1-4. CDR3 length: 14 residues. Germline V gives CDR1 SQVTM, CDR2 ANQGSEA. CDR3 region: CSVATGWGNEKLFF.

Here the CDR3 reads CSVADYNEQFF. V gene TRBV29-1 combines with J gene TRBJ2-1; TCRdb's D call of TRBD2 is untestable without DNA. This CDR3 region has 11 residues. The germline V gene encodes CDR1 SQVTM and CDR2 ANQGSEA.

V usage is TRBV12-3 or TRBV12-4 and J usage is TRBJ2-2. The CDR3 is 15 residues long. The CDR3 sequence is CASSSLGPNTGELFF.

V usage is TRBV7-9 and J usage is TRBJ2-5. Germline V gene data show CDR1 as SEHNR and CDR2 as FQNEAQ (reference sequence). The CDR3 consists of 13 residues. The CDR3 spells CASSATRTETQYF.

This chain connects TRBV5-6 to TRBJ2-7; lacking DNA, the TRBD1 call made by TCRdb goes unchecked. This CDR3 comprises 18 residues. Germline assignment: CDR1 SGHDT and CDR2 YYEEEE. The CDR3 sequence: CASSSLRDRGPQGYEQYF. Filled out from reference TRBV5-6 and TRBJ2-7, the complete variable domain reads DAGVTQSPTHLIKTRGQQVTLRCSPKSGHDTVSWYQQALGQGPQFIFQYYEEEERQRGNFPDRFSGHQFPNYSSELNVNALLLGDSALYLCASSSLRDRGPQGYEQYFGPGTRLTVT.

This chain connects TRBV7-9 to TRBJ2-5; TCRdb picks TRBD2, but there is no DNA to check that call. Germline CDR1 is SEHNR and CDR2 is FQNEAQ (reference sequence). The CDR3 is 16 amino acids. The CDR3 is CASSLDQAGVRETQYF.

The V and J genes are TRBV28 and TRBJ2-5; no DNA is available, so the TRBD1 call from TCRdb remains unchecked. The CDR3 length is 15 residues. The germline CDR1 and CDR2 sequences are MDHEN and SYDVKM. The CDR3 region is CASSRRQGAWETQYF.

The rearrangement joins TRBV7-9 to TRBJ2-5. Germline CDR1 SEHNR, CDR2 FQNEAQ (reference sequence). The CDR3 has 13 residues. CDR3 sequence: CASSTGVQETQYF. The complete variable domain, with remaining parts taken from reference TRBV7-9 and TRBJ2-5, reads DTGVSQNPRHKITKRGQNVTFRCDPISEHNRLYWYRQTLGQGPEFLTYFQNEAQLEKSRLLSDRFSAERPKGSFSTLEIQRTEQGDSAMYLCASSTGVQETQYFGPGTRLLVL.

The gene calls are TRBV20-1 and TRBJ1-1; TCRdb lists TRBD1, though no DNA is available to test this call. CDR3 length: 14 residues. Germline CDR1 and CDR2: DFQATT and SNEGSKA (reference sequence). CDR3 residues: CSAFPTDMNTEAFF.

The chain employs TRBV6-5 and TRBJ2-3. The germline gives CDR1 MNHEY, CDR2 SVGAGI. The CDR3 is made up of 14 amino acids. This CDR3 is CASSYQYFTDTQYF.

The V and J genes are TRBV20-1 and TRBJ1-1. This CDR3 is 14 amino acids long. The V gene's germline CDR1 is DFQATT and CDR2 SNEGSKA (reference sequence). The CDR3 loop is CSARDHLNSPEAFF.

This chain uses TRBV12-3 or TRBV12-4 with TRBJ1-1; absent DNA, TCRdb's TRBD1 call cannot be checked. The CDR3 loop spans 12 amino acids. Here the CDR3 reads CASSLGPGKAFF.

The chain is built from TRBV20-1 and TRBJ2-7; the TCRdb call, TRBD1, lacks DNA for checking. CDR3 length: 13 residues. The germline V gene encodes CDR1 DFQATT and CDR2 SNEGSKA (reference sequence). The chain's CDR3 is CSARAGTGNEQYF.

The rearrangement links TRBV28 to TRBJ2-7; the D call from TCRdb, TRBD1, cannot be confirmed without DNA. CDR3 length: 19 residues. Per germline, CDR1 MDHEN and CDR2 SYDVKM. CDR3 region: CASSLSRTGYGRSSYEQYF.

The chain employs TRBV29-1 and TRBJ2-7; TCRdb's assignment of TRBD2 cannot be checked, as there is no DNA. Germline-derived CDR1 and CDR2 are SQVTM and ANQGSEA. The CDR3 contains 13 residues. The chain's CDR3 is CSVLAGGGYEQYF.

The rearrangement links TRBV5-6 to TRBJ2-2; TCRdb returns TRBD2, unconfirmable since there is no DNA. Germline V lookup: CDR1 SGHDT, CDR2 YYEEEE. This CDR3 is built from 19 residues. The CDR3 here is CASSLIGLAGVPNTGELFF.

The V and J genes are TRBV18 and TRBJ2-1; there is no DNA to check the TCRdb D call of TRBD2. Germline lookup yields CDR1 KGHSH and CDR2 LQKENI. The CDR3 loop spans 18 amino acids. CDR3 protein: CASSLWAGEDLSYNEQFF.

The chain joins TRBV30 to TRBJ2-7; TCRdb lists TRBD1, though no DNA is available to test this call. CDR3 length: 13 amino acids. Per the germline V gene, CDR1 is GTSNPN and CDR2 is SVGIG (reference sequence). The CDR3 protein is CAWSRGYDYEQYF. The complete variable domain, with remaining parts taken from reference TRBV30 and TRBJ2-7, reads SQTIHQWPATLVQPVGSPLSLECTVEGTSNPNLYWYRQAAGRGLQLLFYSVGIGQISSEVPQNLSASRPQDRQFILSSKKLLLSDSGFYLCAWSRGYDYEQYFGPGTRLTVT.

The chain carries TRBV10-3 and TRBJ2-2. Germline CDR1 reads ENHRY; CDR2 reads SYGVKD. This CDR3 spans 15 amino acids. The CDR3 is CAIMSDSGNTGELFF.

This rearrangement joins TRBV7-9 to TRBJ2-7. This CDR3 has 11 residues. CDR1 SEHNR and CDR2 FQNEAQ come from the germline V gene (reference sequence). The CDR3 loop reads CASETNYEQYF.

The CDR3 sequence: CSAHARSSYEQYF. The chain links TRBV20-1 to TRBJ2-7. Germline CDR1 reads DFQATT; CDR2 reads SNEGSKA (reference sequence). The CDR3 is 13 amino acids.

The chain combines TRBV7-9 with TRBJ1-5; TCRdb reports TRBD1, a call that lacks DNA to check it against. The CDR3 totals 15 residues. Germline loops: CDR1 SEHNR, CDR2 FQNEAQ (reference sequence). CDR3 amino acids: CASSLNMGPNQPQHF.

The chain couples TRBV10-3 to TRBJ2-3; the D call from TCRdb, TRBD2, cannot be confirmed without DNA. In germline, CDR1 is ENHRY, CDR2 SYGVKD. This CDR3 has 15 residues. The CDR3 here is CAISESAGLTDTQYF.

The chain carries TRBV7-9 and TRBJ2-3; checking the TCRdb D call of TRBD2 is not possible without DNA. Per germline, CDR1 SEHNR and CDR2 FQNEAQ (reference sequence). The CDR3 loop spans 17 amino acids. The CDR3 protein is CASSLVGSGENTDTQYF.